These 8 T cell receptor beta chains were all obtained from the same sample, sequenced in a study of T cells after yellow fever vaccination (dated by TCRdb to 2018 to 2020). This specimen's treatment or condition label, interpreted: live attenuated yellow fever vaccine strain. Libraries were built with 5' RACE. TCRdb records Illumina HiSeq 2500 as the sequencer. The raw public data were reprocessed by TCRdb itself: fastp quality trimming at Q25, MiXCR clonotype calling, in-frame beta chains only. Every distinct CDR3 protein forms one entry, paired with its most common genes and DNA. In all, the sample holds about 230,000 distinct CDR3 sequences, and approximately 6.8% of those were seen once. 0.85% to 1.2% of the sample is held by the ten biggest clonotypes. The material was CD4+ T cells sorted from PBMCs, obtained on the day of the yellow fever booster vaccination. Receptors originate from a man aged 25 to 40 who received the YFV17D yellow fever vaccine.

V and J are TRBV20-1 and TRBJ1-5, with 8 bases that match TRBD1. The trim removed 4 bases at V and 1 base at J, leaving 6 bases unmatched. CDR1 and CDR2 (germline): DFQATT, SNEGSKA (reference sequence). This CDR3 has 15 amino acids. This CDR3 reads CSATGQDASNQPQHF. The DNA of the CDR3 is TGCAGTGCTACGGGACAGGACGCGAGCAATCAGCCCCAGCATTTT.

This clonotype was picked up a small number of times. The chain employs TRBV18 and TRBJ2-3, with 10 bases matching TRBD2. V shed 6 bases, J shed 1 base, and the junction held 4 bases outside the gene matches. The CDR3 contains 15 residues. Germline V lookup: CDR1 KGHSH, CDR2 LQKENI. The CDR3 region is CASSRTSGGTDTQYF. CDR3 coding DNA: TGTGCCAGCTCTAGGACTAGCGGCGGCACAGATACGCAGTATTTT.

V gene TRBV25-1 combines with J gene TRBJ2-5; D not resolved. The CDR3 contains 15 residues. V lost 2 bases and J lost 4, with 14 bases in between. In germline, CDR1 is MGHDK, CDR2 SYGVNS. CDR3 sequence: CASSEMGNWAETQYF. The CDR3 bases are TGTGCCAGCAGTGAAATGGGGAATTGGGCAGAGACCCAGTACTTC.

This clonotype was seen a handful of times. V is TRBV7-2 and J is TRBJ1-5; 7 bases are a match to TRBD1. V lost 5 bases, J lost 6 bases, and 10 bases stayed unmatched. The CDR3 is 15 amino acids. Germline CDR1 reads SGHTA; CDR2 reads FQGNSA. The CDR3: CASSLEQGYLQPQHF. CDR3 DNA sequence: TGTGCCAGCAGCCTAGAACAGGGGTACCTTCAGCCCCAGCATTTT. Based on the CDR3 plus reference TRBV7-2 and TRBJ1-5, the full variable domain is GAGVSQSPSNKVTEKGKDVELRCDPISGHTALYWYRQSLGQGLEFLIYFQGNSAPDKSGLPSDRFSAERTGGSVSTLTIQRTQQEDSAVYLCASSLEQGYLQPQHFGDGTRLSIL.

This clonotype has ten or more counts. The rearrangement links TRBV12-3 or TRBV12-4 to TRBJ1-5; 7 bases are a match to TRBD1. CDR3 length equals 16 residues. Losses at the gene ends were 6 bases for V and 0 bases for J; bases not matched to a gene: 8. The CDR3 region has the DNA TGTGCCAGCAGGCGACACAGGGGCAATAGCAATCAGCCCCAGCATTTT. Translation gives CASRRHRGNSNQPQHF.

This clonotype has only one observation. Relative to the germline gene, one junction end is altered; a read error may explain this. The chain couples TRBV20-1 to TRBJ2-5; 13 bases map to TRBD2. Germline V gives CDR1 DFQATT, CDR2 SNEGSKA (reference sequence). The CDR3 extends over 16 amino acids. The CDR3 reads CIATRGLAGDEETQYF. In DNA, the CDR3 is TGCATTGCTACCCGCGGACTAGCGGGAGATGAGGAGACCCAGTACTTC.

Ten or more counts support this clonotype. The rearrangement links TRBV3-1 to TRBJ2-7, with 9 bases aligning to TRBD2. The CDR3 runs to 13 residues. Germline assignment: CDR1 LGHDT and CDR2 YNNKEL (reference sequence). J was trimmed by 5 bases and V by 6 bases; bases with no gene match: 5. The chain's CDR3 is CASRSLAGHEQYF. The CDR3 nucleotides are TGTGCCAGCAGGTCACTAGCGGGTCACGAGCAGTACTTC.

This clonotype turned up a few times. The chain recombines TRBV4-2 with TRBJ2-5; TRBD2 agrees at 10 bases. This CDR3 is 17 amino acids long. CDR1 is LGHNA, CDR2 YNFKEQ, per germline. V trimming: 2 bases; J trimming: 5 bases; junction bases outside the gene matches: 11. CDR3 coding DNA: TGTGCCAGCAGCCAAAGGGCTAGCGGGGGCAACGGGGAGACCCAGTACTTC. It translates to CASSQRASGGNGETQYF.